The 12 T cell receptor beta chains below come from one sample, sequenced in a study of T cell responses to AZD1222 COVID-19 vaccine (dated by TCRdb to the early 2020s). The time point label here, explained by the study, means: baseline before first vaccination. Library prep was done by the immunoSEQ multiplex PCR assay. TCRdb retrieved this table from immuneACCESS and kept in-frame rearrangements only. Not all clones are present; in checked studies, unresolved V genes account for under half, and no reason is known for the remainder. The sample yields approximately 120,000 clones; about 89% were counted once. The leading ten clones occupy about 27% of the sample. The specimen comprised peripheral blood, sampled on day 0 of AZD1222 vaccination. These receptors were collected from an adult in good health.

V is TRBV3-1 (or the pseudogene TRBV3-2) and J is TRBJ1-3, with D tentatively TRBD1 (5 bases). This CDR3 comprises 16 residues. CDR1 is LGHDT and CDR2 is YNNKEL in the germline V gene (reference sequence). V lost 4 bases, J lost 0 bases, and 13 bases lay in between. The CDR3 DNA follows: TGTGCCAGCAGCCTACGGGGACCGAACTCTGGAAACACCATATATTTT. This sequence encodes CASSLRGPNSGNTIYF.

V usage is TRBV10-3 and J usage is TRBJ2-3; 13 positions agree with TRBD2. This CDR3 contains 17 residues. J gave up 1 base and V 3 bases, and 4 bases lay outside the gene matches. The germline V gene has CDR1 ENHRY and CDR2 SYGVKD. Here the CDR3 DNA reads TGTGCCATCAGTGAACTAGCGGGAGGGATCGGCACAGATACGCAGTATTTT. Protein product: CAISELAGGIGTDTQYF.

The chain combines TRBV7-9 with TRBJ1-1; a possible D gene is TRBD1 (5 bases). The length of the CDR3 is 12 residues. The germline V gene encodes CDR1 SEHNR and CDR2 FQNEAQ (reference sequence). The CDR3 nucleotides are TGTGGCGGCGGGGGACCGAACACTGAAGCTTTCTTT. Translation gives CGGGGPNTEAFF. The variable domain in full, completed from reference TRBV7-9 and TRBJ1-1, reads DTGVSQNPRHKITKRGQNVTFRCDPISEHNRLYWYRQTLGQGPEFLTYFQNEAQLEKSRLLSDRFSAERPKGSFSTLEIQRTEQGDSAMYLCGGGGPNTEAFFGQGTRLTVV.

The chain recombines TRBV5-1 with TRBJ2-5, with 7 bases that match TRBD1. V shed 5 bases and J 2 bases; nucleotides not matched to a gene: 3. Germline V lookup: CDR1 SGHRS, CDR2 YFSETQ. The CDR3 is 13 residues long. The CDR3 sequence: CASRQQGQETQYF. In nucleotides, the CDR3 is TGCGCCAGCAGGCAACAGGGGCAAGAGACCCAGTACTTC.

The chain uses TRBV6-5 and TRBJ1-2, with D possibly being TRBD1 (5 bases). Germline CDR1 MNHEY, CDR2 SVGAGI. This CDR3 has 13 residues. Trimming stripped 7 bases from V and 7 bases from J, with 16 bases between. The CDR3 here is CASTYSGGSGYTF. Written as DNA, the CDR3 is TGTGCCAGCACCTACTCGGGGGGGTCTGGCTACACCTTC.

The chain couples TRBV19 to TRBJ1-3, with 7 bases identical to TRBD1. V lost 5 bases, J lost 3 bases, and 4 bases stayed unmatched. Germline V gene lookup returns CDR1 LNHDA and CDR2 SQIVND (reference sequence). The CDR3 spans 14 residues. The CDR3 reads CASSRQGGGNTIYF. In DNA form, the CDR3 reads TGTGCCAGTAGTCGACAGGGTGGTGGAAACACCATATATTTT.

This chain links TRBV7-2 with TRBJ2-3; possibly TRBD1 for D (6 bases). Trimming left V 10 bases short and J 2 bases short, with 13 bases between. The CDR3 is 13 amino acids. The germline V gene encodes CDR1 SGHTA and CDR2 FQGNSA. CDR3 protein: CATQTGSTDTQYF. The CDR3 DNA sequence: TGTGCCACCCAGACAGGCTCCACAGATACGCAGTATTTT. The whole variable domain, remainder taken from reference TRBV7-2 and TRBJ2-3, is GAGVSQSPSNKVTEKGKDVELRCDPISGHTALYWYRQSLGQGLEFLIYFQGNSAPDKSGLPSDRFSAERTGGSVSTLTIQRTQQEDSAVYLCATQTGSTDTQYFGPGTRLTVL.

The CDR3 protein is CASSTPGSSGGPISYEQYF. The CDR3 bases are TGCGCCAGCAGCACCCCGGGTAGTAGCGGGGGCCCAATCTCCTACGAGCAGTACTTC. J is TRBJ2-7 and V is TRBV5-1; 9 bases line up with TRBD2. Germline V gene sequence: CDR1 SGHRS, CDR2 YFSETQ. With 4 bases clipped from V and 0 bases from J, the junction kept 17 bases outside the gene matches. The CDR3 length is 19 residues.

This chain links TRBV5-1 with TRBJ2-1; tentatively, D is TRBD2 (6 bases). Trimming cost V 3 bases and J 6 bases, with 16 bases left between them. CDR1 and CDR2 (germline): SGHRS, YFSETQ. The CDR3 contains 15 residues. This CDR3 reads CASSSALAGLNEQFF. The DNA of the CDR3 is TGCGCCAGCAGCTCGGCACTAGCTGGTCTCAATGAGCAGTTCTTC.

The rearrangement links TRBV7-9 to TRBJ2-7; 11 bases align to TRBD1. Germline values: CDR1 SEHNR, CDR2 FQNEAQ (reference sequence). The CDR3 totals 15 residues. J lost 2 bases, V lost 7 bases, and 7 bases had no gene match. The CDR3 region has the DNA TGTGCCAGCACCACCATGGGACAGGGGGCCTACGAGCAGTACTTC. This translates into CASTTMGQGAYEQYF.

The chain uses TRBV25-1 and TRBJ1-1; perhaps TRBD1 as D (6 bases). V lost 4 bases to trimming and J lost 4 bases, with 13 bases between them. Per the germline V gene, CDR1 is MGHDK and CDR2 is SYGVNS. The CDR3 extends over 14 amino acids. The CDR3, as DNA: TGTGCCAGCAGTGCATGGGGAGGGGGCACTGAAGCTTTCTTT. It yields the protein CASSAWGGGTEAFF.

The chain uses TRBV2 and TRBJ1-4; D might be TRBD1 (5 bases). Germline assignment: CDR1 SNHLY and CDR2 FYNNEI. Trimming left V 6 bases short and J 0 bases short, with 14 bases between. The CDR3 contains 16 residues. DNA for the CDR3: TGTGCCAGCAGCCAACGGGACCCTGCAACTAATGAAAAACTGTTTTTT. Amino acid sequence: CASSQRDPATNEKLFF.